The 14 T cell receptor beta chains below were found in one sample sequenced in a study of blood T cell repertoires in COVID-19. Generated by immunoSEQ multiplex PCR, the TCRdb table keeps only in-frame clones and is missing some. The repertoire has over 65,000 clones, about nine tenths of them found once; the top ten carry 25% to 30%. Sequences were obtained from peripheral blood. The source of these receptors is a man between 45 and 60 years old with active or convalescent COVID-19.

CDR3 sequence reads: CAISGGVANTGELFF. The CDR3 region has the DNA TGTGCCATCAGTGGAGGTGTCGCGAACACCGGGGAGCTGTTTTTT. The chain combines TRBV10-3 with TRBJ2-2, with D uncertain. This CDR3 has 15 amino acids. V lost 4 bases to trimming and J lost 0 bases, with 9 bases between them. Germline lookup yields CDR1 ENHRY and CDR2 SYGVKD.

J is TRBJ1-2 and V is TRBV18; 10 bases map to TRBD1. The germline V gene encodes CDR1 KGHSH and CDR2 LQKENI. V lost 5 bases, J lost 8 bases, and 8 bases stayed unmatched. The CDR3 totals 14 residues. The CDR3 reads CASSSAGTGDGYTF. The CDR3 coding sequence is TGTGCCAGCTCATCTGCCGGGACAGGGGACGGCTACACCTTC.

The chain employs TRBV9 and TRBJ1-2; possibly TRBD1 for D (6 bases). The germline V gene encodes CDR1 SGDLS and CDR2 YYNGEE. The CDR3 loop spans 13 amino acids. The V and J ends lost 5 bases and 6 bases respectively, with 14 bases between them. The CDR3 sequence: CASRPSGTHGYTF. Here the CDR3 DNA reads TGTGCCAGCAGACCATCCGGGACACATGGCTACACCTTC.

CDR3 sequence (DNA): TGTGCCAGCAGTACACAGGGTATGAACACTGAAGCTTTCTTT. This sequence encodes CASSTQGMNTEAFF. The rearrangement joins TRBV6-5 to TRBJ1-1; maybe TRBD1 (6 bases). From germline, CDR1 is MNHEY and CDR2 SVGAGI. The V gene lost 5 bases and the J gene lost 0 bases, with 10 bases spanning the gap. This CDR3 contains 14 residues.

The chain combines TRBV6-5 with TRBJ2-3, with 8 bases aligning to TRBD2. Germline CDR1 and CDR2: MNHEY and SVGAGI. This CDR3 comprises 15 residues. V shed 6 bases and J 0 bases; nucleotides not matched to a gene: 5. CDR3 protein: CASRRAGASTDTQYF. The CDR3 region has the DNA TGTGCCAGCAGGAGAGCGGGAGCCAGCACAGATACGCAGTATTTT.

As DNA, the CDR3 is TGTGCCAGCAGTCCTCAGGGGGCTCGCGGCTACACCTTC. Encoded protein: CASSPQGARGYTF. This sequence joins TRBV27 and TRBJ1-2; the match to TRBD1 covers 8 bases. The V gene's germline CDR1 is MNHEY and CDR2 SMNVEV (reference sequence). J gave up 8 bases and V 5 bases, and 7 bases lay outside the gene matches. CDR3 length: 13 amino acids.

This clone was seen only once. V gene TRBV5-6 combines with J gene TRBJ2-7, with unresolved D. The V gene lost 4 bases and the J gene lost 2 bases, with 10 bases spanning the gap. CDR3 size: 13 residues. Germline CDR1 and CDR2: SGHDT and YYEEEE. CDR3 DNA: TGTGCCAGCAGCCCAACCGCGGCCTACGAGCAGTACTTC. This gives the protein CASSPTAAYEQYF.

This chain joins TRBV6-6 and TRBJ2-7; 7 bases map to TRBD1. Germline assignment: CDR1 MNHNY and CDR2 SVGAGI (reference sequence). The CDR3 totals 13 residues. The trim removed 6 bases at V and 4 bases at J, leaving 6 bases unmatched. CDR3 nucleotides: TGTGCCAGCAGCCCGACAGGGTTTTACGAGCAGTACTTC. Its translation: CASSPTGFYEQYF.

The chain joins TRBV4-3 to TRBJ1-1; maybe TRBD1 (5 bases). This CDR3 has 17 amino acids. Germline CDR1 is LGHNA and CDR2 is YSLEER. Trimming left V 3 bases short and J 0 bases short, with 17 bases between. CDR3 nucleotides: TGCGCCAGCAGCCAGGGGGGGGGACGGTCAATGAACACTGAAGCTTTCTTT. Translated, it gives CASSQGGGRSMNTEAFF.

CDR3 in DNA: TGCAGCGTTGAAGACTTGCAGGGTGAGACCCAGTACTTC. Its translation is CSVEDLQGETQYF. V gene TRBV29-1 combines with J gene TRBJ2-5, with TRBD1 as a possible D gene (5 bases). Germline lookup yields CDR1 SQVTM and CDR2 ANQGSEA. The CDR3 spans 13 residues. V was clipped by 0 bases and J by 5 bases, with 10 bases between them.

Comments on this clone: Different DNA sequences within this sample yield the same CDR3. This sequence joins TRBV5-1 and TRBJ2-3; 12 bases are shared with TRBD2. CDR3 size: 16 residues. The V gene's germline CDR1 is SGHRS and CDR2 YFSETQ. J was trimmed by 3 bases and V by 5 bases; bases with no gene match: 7. This chain's CDR3 is CASRPGLAGTTDTQYF. The CDR3 DNA is TGCGCCAGCAGACCCGGACTAGCGGGGACTACAGATACGCAGTATTTT.

The chain employs TRBV6-5 and TRBJ1-1, with D perhaps matching TRBD1 (6 bases). The V end lost 4 bases, the J end lost 2 bases, and 11 bases lay between the germline ends. The CDR3 runs 14 residues. The germline V gene has CDR1 MNHEY and CDR2 SVGAGI. As DNA, the CDR3 is TGTGCCAGCAGTTTAGCAGGGGCCAACACTGAAGCTTTCTTT. Translated: CASSLAGANTEAFF.

The chain is built from TRBV24-1 and TRBJ2-5; the match to TRBD2 covers 9 bases. Trimming took 4 bases from V and 5 from J; bases not matched to a gene: 10. CDR3 length: 16 residues. Looked up from germline, CDR1 is KGHDR and CDR2 is SFDVKD. CDR3: CATSEPVAGGRETQYF. In DNA, the CDR3 is TGTGCCACCAGTGAACCCGTCGCGGGGGGGAGGGAGACCCAGTACTTC.

This chain connects TRBV19 to TRBJ2-1; possible D gene TRBD2, 5 bases. The germline CDR1 and CDR2 sequences are LNHDA and SQIVND (reference sequence). V was cut by 3 bases and J by 5 bases, with 14 bases left in between. There are 15 residues in the CDR3. The DNA for the CDR3 is TGTGCCAGTAGTATTTGGTCGGGGAAGGACAATGAGCAGTTCTTC. Amino acids: CASSIWSGKDNEQFF.